These 16 T cell receptor beta chains came from one sample sequenced in a study of PD-1 blockade in classical Hodgkin lymphoma. The protocol was immunoSEQ multiplex PCR, while the TCRdb copy is restricted to in-frame clones and leaves out a portion. The sample carries tens of thousands of clones, 60% to 80% recorded once. Time point: cycle 4 day 1 (C4D1), after less than 7 weeks of nivolumab. Every single patient, without exception, relapsed after autologous stem cell transplantation, and brentuximab vedotin exposure varied. The sample here was peripheral blood mononuclear cells (PBMCs), taken before the fourth cycle of nivolumab. These receptors all stem from a human donor with classical Hodgkin lymphoma.

A single count supports this clone. The rearrangement links TRBV20-1 to TRBJ2-5; no clear D. The CDR3 contains 11 residues. CDR1 DFQATT and CDR2 SNEGSKA come from the germline V gene (reference sequence). Trimming removed 4 bases from V and 4 bases from J, with 7 bases in between. The CDR3 loop reads CSAIARETQYF. DNA for the CDR3: TGCAGTGCTATAGCCCGAGAGACCCAGTACTTC.

The chain joins TRBV19 to TRBJ1-2; D remains unclear. Germline-derived CDR1 and CDR2 are LNHDA and SQIVND (reference sequence). This CDR3 contains 14 residues. Trimming removed 6 bases from V and 1 base from J, with 12 bases in between. The chain's CDR3 is CASSPPRGNYGYTF. CDR3 nucleotide sequence: TGTGCCAGTAGCCCGCCCCGCGGTAACTATGGCTACACCTTC.

This clone was counted a single time. The chain carries TRBV11-2 and TRBJ2-1; D remains unclear. V dropped 4 bases and J dropped 9 bases, with 10 bases sitting between them. The length of the CDR3 is 12 residues. The germline CDR1 and CDR2 sequences are SGHAT and FQNNGV. CDR3 sequence (DNA): TGTGCCAGCAGCTCAGAGGTCGGTGAGCAGTTCTTC. Translating gives CASSSEVGEQFF.

V is TRBV6-6 and J is TRBJ2-5; D not certain. V was cut by 6 bases and J by 10 bases, with 24 bases left in between. CDR1 is MNHNY and CDR2 is SVGAGI in the germline V gene (reference sequence). This CDR3 has 15 residues. CDR3 protein: CASRQHGPLADGQYF. CDR3 DNA sequence: TGTGCCAGCAGACAGCACGGACCTCTTGCGGATGGCCAGTACTTC.

The gene calls are TRBV7-9 and TRBJ2-3; a possible D gene is TRBD1 (6 bases). The germline V gene has CDR1 SEHNR and CDR2 FQNEAQ (reference sequence). V lost 4 bases and J lost 5, with 16 bases in between. The CDR3 runs 15 residues. In DNA, the CDR3 is TGTGCCAGCAGCTCTCTACAGGGAATAAAAGATACGCAGTATTTT. Its translation is CASSSLQGIKDTQYF.

The genes are TRBV7-2 and TRBJ2-7; D is perhaps TRBD1 (5 bases). Germline V gene data show CDR1 as SGHTA and CDR2 as FQGNSA. V was shortened by 5 bases and J by 2 bases, with 10 bases between the two germline ends. This CDR3 is built from 13 residues. As DNA, the CDR3 is TGTGCCAGCAGCCCAGGGCCCGCCTACGAGCAGTACTTC. It is translated as CASSPGPAYEQYF.

The chain has TRBV7-6 and TRBJ2-3; TRBD1 agrees at 11 bases. The CDR3 is 16 residues long. V lost 1 base, J lost 2 bases, and 2 bases stayed unmatched. Germline V CDR1 and CDR2: SGHVS, FNYEAQ. The DNA for the CDR3 is TGTGCCAGCAGCTTAGGGACAGGGGGCCCCACAGATACGCAGTATTTT. This encodes CASSLGTGGPTDTQYF.

The chain links TRBV19 to TRBJ2-5; 14 bases fit TRBD2. The CDR3 is 19 residues long. Trimming at V came to 3 bases and at J to 1 base, leaving 10 bases not matched to a gene. Germline V gene sequence: CDR1 LNHDA, CDR2 SQIVND (reference sequence). CDR3 sequence: CASSISSGTSGGSQETQYF. The CDR3 nucleotides read TGTGCCAGTAGTATCAGCAGTGGGACTAGCGGGGGTAGCCAAGAGACCCAGTACTTC.

This clone appeared a single time. The same CDR3 arises from other DNA sequences in this sample as well. The rearrangement uses TRBV10-2 and TRBJ1-5; 11 bases agree with TRBD1. Germline CDR1 is WSHSY and CDR2 is SAAADI. V shed 5 bases, J shed 2 bases, and the junction held 2 bases outside the gene matches. The CDR3 has 15 residues. The CDR3 region has the DNA TGCGCCAGCAGTAGGACAGGGGGCGGCAATCAGCCCCAGCATTTT. This gives the protein CASSRTGGGNQPQHF.

V gene TRBV7-9 combines with J gene TRBJ1-3; TRBD1 matches 8 bases. The CDR3 runs to 15 residues. Germline V CDR1 and CDR2: SEHNR, FQNEAQ (reference sequence). V lost 7 bases and J lost 4; bases outside the gene matches: 9. This CDR3 is CASTGQEIPGNTIYF. CDR3 DNA: TGTGCCAGCACGGGACAGGAGATTCCCGGAAACACCATATATTTT.

This clone has only one observation. This CDR3 is CATKAAGGTDTQYF. The CDR3 nucleotides read TGCGCCACCAAGGCGGCGGGGGGCACAGATACGCAGTATTTT. This chain links TRBV5-1 with TRBJ2-3, with 7 bases that match TRBD2. The germline CDR1 and CDR2 sequences are SGHRS and YFSETQ. The trim removed 9 bases at V and 1 base at J, leaving 8 bases unmatched. CDR3 length: 14 residues.

The rearrangement uses TRBV7-2 and TRBJ1-5; tentative D call: TRBD1 (5 bases). The CDR3 is made up of 14 amino acids. Trimming removed 2 bases at V and 4 bases at J, with 9 bases between. Germline loops: CDR1 SGHTA, CDR2 FQGNSA. Written as DNA, the CDR3 is TGTGCCAGCAGCTTACCCGGGGCTAATCAGCCCCAGCATTTT. Its translation is CASSLPGANQPQHF. Complete variable domain (other parts from reference TRBV7-2 and TRBJ1-5): GAGVSQSPSNKVTEKGKDVELRCDPISGHTALYWYRQSLGQGLEFLIYFQGNSAPDKSGLPSDRFSAERTGGSVSTLTIQRTQQEDSAVYLCASSLPGANQPQHFGDGTRLSIL.

The rearrangement uses TRBV6-1 and TRBJ2-7; D ambiguous. The germline gives CDR1 MNHNS, CDR2 SASEGT. V lost 4 bases, J lost 6 bases, and 25 bases lay in between. The CDR3 is 17 residues long. The chain's CDR3 is CASSAPRAVSSKGEQYF. The CDR3 DNA reads as TGTGCCAGCAGTGCGCCCCGGGCCGTCAGTTCCAAAGGCGAGCAGTACTTC.

The chain has TRBV2 and TRBJ1-2; 9 nucleotides line up with TRBD1. V trimming: 3 bases; J trimming: 11 bases; junction bases outside the gene matches: 10. CDR3 size: 14 residues. Germline CDR1 is SNHLY and CDR2 is FYNNEI. DNA for the CDR3: TGTGCCAGCAGTGATTCCGGGACAGGGTTGAGATACACCTTC. It encodes CASSDSGTGLRYTF.

CDR3 protein: CASSPRARVGTEAFF. The CDR3, as DNA: TGCGCCAGCAGCCCGCGGGCCAGGGTTGGGACTGAAGCTTTCTTT. J is TRBJ1-1 and V is TRBV5-1; perhaps TRBD1 as D (5 bases). V shed 4 bases and J shed 5 bases, with 18 bases lying between them. There are 15 residues in the CDR3. The germline V gene encodes CDR1 SGHRS and CDR2 YFSETQ.

The rearrangement uses TRBV27 and TRBJ1-1; D not resolved. With 4 bases removed from V and 0 bases from J, the gap between germline ends came to 15 bases. The CDR3 totals 16 residues. Germline V gene lookup returns CDR1 MNHEY and CDR2 SMNVEV (reference sequence). The CDR3 sequence: CASSSPPSSLNTEAFF. In DNA, the CDR3 is TGTGCCAGCAGTTCCCCACCAAGCAGCCTGAACACTGAAGCTTTCTTT.